One and the same sample provided the 24 T cell receptor beta chains below, sequenced in a study of long-term antiretroviral therapy in people with HIV. Sequencing relied on immunoSEQ assay v3.0, run at survey level. The method was immunoSEQ multiplex PCR; TCRdb's version includes in-frame clones alone and lacks a portion of them. The sample has around 20,000 clones; approximately 84% are singletons. The specimen comprised unsorted PBMCs, sampled 0.9 years after starting antiretroviral therapy. Every receptor here comes from a young man with HIV.

The table lists this clone with a count of one. The chain has TRBV7-3 and TRBJ2-1, with 9 bases aligning to TRBD2. Trimming took 3 bases from V and 7 from J; bases not matched to a gene: 1. Germline lookup yields CDR1 SGHTA and CDR2 FQGTGA. The CDR3 has 13 residues. Here the CDR3 reads CASSFSGGNEQFF. In DNA form, the CDR3 reads TGTGCCAGCAGCTTTAGCGGGGGAAATGAGCAGTTCTTC. The full variable domain, rest sourced from reference TRBV7-3 and TRBJ2-1, is GAGVSQTPSNKVTEKGKYVELRCDPISGHTALYWYRQSLGQGPEFLIYFQGTGAADDSGLPNDRFFAVRPEGSVSTLKIQRTERGDSAVYLCASSFSGGNEQFFGPGTRLTVL.

The chain uses TRBV25-1 and TRBJ1-4; no clear D gene. The CDR3 runs 13 residues. Germline V gene sequence: CDR1 MGHDK, CDR2 SYGVNS. V was shortened by 4 bases and J by 4 bases, with 7 bases between the two germline ends. The CDR3: CASSGRLNEKLFF. The CDR3 DNA reads as TGTGCCAGCAGTGGCCGCCTTAATGAAAAACTGTTTTTT. Variable domain in full (rest from reference TRBV25-1 and TRBJ1-4): EADIYQTPRYLVIGTGKKITLECSQTMGHDKMYWYQQDPGMELHLIHYSYGVNSTEKGDLSSESTVSRIRTEHFPLTLESARPSHTSQYLCASSGRLNEKLFFGSGTQLSVL.

The rearrangement joins TRBV28 to TRBJ1-2; D is ambiguous. The germline gives CDR1 MDHEN, CDR2 SYDVKM. The CDR3 runs 17 residues. The germline V and J ends were trimmed by 4 bases and 7 bases, with 25 bases remaining between them. For the CDR3, the DNA is TGTGCCAGCAGTTCCGCACTACGAAAGACTGCGGCTATTGGCTACACCTTC. Translated, it gives CASSSALRKTAAIGYTF.

The chain links TRBV6-5 to TRBJ2-5; D is unclear. The CDR3 runs to 14 residues. Looked up from germline, CDR1 is MNHEY and CDR2 is SVGAGI. V lost 0 bases and J lost 5, with 10 bases in between. CDR3 region: CASSYSKGRETQYF. DNA of the CDR3: TGTGCCAGCAGTTACTCGAAGGGAAGGGAGACCCAGTACTTC.

The rearrangement links TRBV27 to TRBJ2-1, with D possibly called TRBD1 or TRBD2 (5 bases each). CDR3 length: 11 residues. With 6 bases removed from V and 6 bases from J, the gap between germline ends came to 6 bases. The V gene's germline CDR1 is MNHEY and CDR2 SMNVEV (reference sequence). CDR3 residues: CASRRGNEQFF. The CDR3 DNA reads as TGTGCCAGCAGGAGGGGCAATGAGCAGTTCTTC.

V and J are TRBV29-1 and TRBJ2-6; D unresolved. The germline V and J ends were trimmed by 4 bases and 4 bases, with 5 bases remaining between them. This CDR3 has 12 amino acids. Germline-derived CDR1 and CDR2 are SQVTM and ANQGSEA. The CDR3 DNA reads as TGCAGCGTTGTGAACGGGGCCAACGTCCTGACTTTC. Translating gives CSVVNGANVLTF.

This clone has only a few counts. This sequence joins TRBV7-9 and TRBJ2-5, with 7 bases matching TRBD2. J was trimmed by 4 bases and V by 6 bases; bases with no gene match: 5. Germline V lookup: CDR1 SEHNR, CDR2 FQNEAQ (reference sequence). The CDR3 is 13 residues long. The CDR3 loop reads CASSPTSTETQYF. The DNA for the CDR3 is TGTGCCAGCAGTCCGACTAGCACAGAGACCCAGTACTTC.

The chain couples TRBV7-9 to TRBJ1-4; no clear D gene. V was shortened by 4 bases and J by 7 bases, with 19 bases between the two germline ends. The CDR3 runs to 16 residues. Germline values: CDR1 SEHNR, CDR2 FQNEAQ (reference sequence). The DNA of the CDR3 is TGTGCCAGCAGCTCAGAGGGTATTGGACCGCGTGAAAAACTGTTTTTT. Protein product: CASSSEGIGPREKLFF.

The rearrangement links TRBV7-2 to TRBJ2-2; 7 bases are a match to TRBD2. The junction had 10 bases not matched to a gene; V was cut back by 7 bases and J by 8 bases. The germline V gene has CDR1 SGHTA and CDR2 FQGNSA. CDR3 length: 14 residues. CDR3: CASTSRGGRGELFF. The DNA for the CDR3 is TGTGCCAGCACCTCCCGCGGGGGTAGGGGGGAGCTGTTTTTT. The full variable domain, its missing parts supplied by reference TRBV7-2 and TRBJ2-2, is GAGVSQSPSNKVTEKGKDVELRCDPISGHTALYWYRQSLGQGLEFLIYFQGNSAPDKSGLPSDRFSAERTGGSVSTLTIQRTQQEDSAVYLCASTSRGGRGELFFGEGSRLTVL.

The J gene is TRBJ2-1, the V gene TRBV7-8; D gene ambiguous. This CDR3 has 14 residues. Looked up from germline, CDR1 is SGHVS and CDR2 is FQNEAQ. Trimming pared 2 bases from V and 2 bases from J, leaving 7 bases between. CDR3 amino acids: CASSLKVTYNEQFF. As DNA, the CDR3 is TGTGCCAGCAGCTTAAAAGTCACCTACAATGAGCAGTTCTTC.

The chain uses TRBV19 and TRBJ1-1; D unclear. Deletions cut 8 bases from V and 1 base from J, with 17 bases between. The CDR3 length is 15 residues. Germline V gene data show CDR1 as LNHDA and CDR2 as SQIVND (reference sequence). In nucleotides, the CDR3 is TGTGCCAGTCGATATAGCCGGACTGAGAACACTGAAGCTTTCTTT. It is translated as CASRYSRTENTEAFF.

The chain uses TRBV2 and TRBJ1-1; unclear D gene. CDR3 length: 13 amino acids. Germline assignment: CDR1 SNHLY and CDR2 FYNNEI. V lost 9 bases to trimming and J lost 4 bases, with 15 bases between them. The DNA for the CDR3 is TGTGCCAGTCGGGCCCCGGAGGGCACTGAAGCTTTCTTT. It is translated as CASRAPEGTEAFF.

The genes are TRBV2 and TRBJ1-2; the D is unclear. With 0 bases removed from V and 0 bases from J, the gap between germline ends came to 14 bases. Germline CDR1 and CDR2: SNHLY and FYNNEI. The length of the CDR3 is 17 residues. CDR3 sequence: CASSEALGNIANYGYTF. The DNA for the CDR3 is TGTGCCAGCAGTGAAGCTCTTGGAAATATAGCTAACTATGGCTACACCTTC.

A remark on this clone: The CDR3 carries no conserved terminal phenylalanine or tryptophan, so it likely arises from a read error. This chain uses TRBV7-9 with TRBJ1-2, with 10 bases aligning to TRBD1. This CDR3 region has 14 residues. After removal of 4 bases from V and 5 bases from J, the junction contained 4 bases not matched to a gene. The germline gives CDR1 SEHNR, CDR2 FQNEAQ (reference sequence). Here the CDR3 reads CASSSDRGRYGYTL. Written as DNA, the CDR3 is TGTGCCAGCAGCTCGGACAGGGGGAGGTATGGCTACACCCTC.

The chain is built from TRBV7-9 and TRBJ1-6; 8 positions agree with TRBD1. This CDR3 comprises 15 residues. J gave up 7 bases and V 5 bases, and 7 bases lay outside the gene matches. In germline, CDR1 is SEHNR, CDR2 FQNEAQ (reference sequence). Written as DNA, the CDR3 is TGTGCCAGCAGCCGTCAGGGGGCCAGGAATTCACCCCTCCACTTT. It yields the protein CASSRQGARNSPLHF.

Here the CDR3 reads CASSIDSEETQYF. CDR3 in DNA: TGTGCCAGTAGTATTGACAGCGAAGAGACCCAGTACTTC. The chain combines TRBV19 with TRBJ2-5; maybe TRBD1 (5 bases). CDR3 length: 13 residues. Trimming took 3 bases from V and 3 from J, leaving 8 bases between them. Germline V CDR1 and CDR2: LNHDA, SQIVND (reference sequence).

V usage is TRBV7-9 and J usage is TRBJ2-2; D is unclear. This CDR3 has 15 amino acids. Trimming removed 4 bases at V and 4 bases at J, with 13 bases between. The germline V gene encodes CDR1 SEHNR and CDR2 FQNEAQ (reference sequence). CDR3 protein: CASSSPRHPTGELFF. The CDR3 DNA reads TGTGCCAGCAGCTCCCCCCGGCACCCCACCGGGGAGCTGTTTTTT.

J is TRBJ1-2 and V is TRBV7-3; D unclear. The germline CDR1 and CDR2 sequences are SGHTA and FQGTGA. The CDR3 has 14 residues. Trimming left V 5 bases short and J 8 bases short, with 18 bases between. CDR3 in amino acids: CASSLRAQTGGYTF. CDR3 DNA: TGTGCCAGCAGCCTCCGGGCCCAGACGGGCGGCTACACCTTC.

The chain uses TRBV2 and TRBJ2-2, with D unresolved. Germline assignment: CDR1 SNHLY and CDR2 FYNNEI. V lost 2 bases, J lost 0 bases, and 10 bases lay in between. The CDR3 runs 16 residues. This chain's CDR3 is CASSEYGLANTGELFF. CDR3 DNA sequence: TGTGCCAGCAGTGAATACGGATTAGCGAACACCGGGGAGCTGTTTTTT.

The rearrangement links TRBV4-1 to TRBJ1-6; D possibly corresponds to TRBD1 (5 bases). This CDR3 is built from 13 residues. V dropped 0 bases and J dropped 15 bases, with 12 bases sitting between them. Germline lookup yields CDR1 MGHRA and CDR2 YSYEKL. CDR3 DNA: TGCGCCAGCAGCCAAGAGGGGGGAGCATTCCTCCACTTT. Translation: CASSQEGGAFLHF.

The chain links TRBV19 to TRBJ2-3, with a tentative D call TRBD1 (5 bases). The CDR3 spans 12 residues. V lost 3 bases, J lost 8 bases, and 9 bases lay in between. Germline CDR1 and CDR2: LNHDA and SQIVND (reference sequence). CDR3 in amino acids: CASSILQGTQYF. As DNA, the CDR3 is TGTGCCAGTAGTATTCTTCAGGGTACGCAGTATTTT.

This chain joins TRBV28 and TRBJ1-4; D gene unclear. V gave up 5 bases and J gave up 0 bases, with 10 bases separating them. Germline V gives CDR1 MDHEN, CDR2 SYDVKM. The CDR3 sequence is 15 residues long. CDR3 amino acids: CASSPHGATNEKLFF. The DNA of the CDR3 is TGTGCCAGCAGTCCCCACGGGGCAACTAATGAAAAACTGTTTTTT.

The J gene is TRBJ1-2, the V gene TRBV6-6; perhaps TRBD1 as D (5 bases). V dropped 8 bases and J dropped 4 bases, with 14 bases sitting between them. The CDR3 extends over 13 amino acids. Germline V gene data show CDR1 as MNHNY and CDR2 as SVGAGI (reference sequence). CDR3 amino acids: CASGPQGIYGYTF. In nucleotides, the CDR3 is TGTGCCAGCGGGCCTCAGGGAATCTATGGCTACACCTTC.

The chain recombines TRBV11-2 with TRBJ2-2; D is perhaps TRBD2 (6 bases). CDR1 and CDR2 (germline): SGHAT, FQNNGV. This CDR3 spans 19 amino acids. Trimming took off 5 bases at V and 0 bases at J, with 22 bases between the two ends. DNA of the CDR3: TGTGCCAGCAGCACCATCCTGGGGGGTGGCTTGCCGAACACCGGGGAGCTGTTTTTT. Translating gives CASSTILGGGLPNTGELFF.